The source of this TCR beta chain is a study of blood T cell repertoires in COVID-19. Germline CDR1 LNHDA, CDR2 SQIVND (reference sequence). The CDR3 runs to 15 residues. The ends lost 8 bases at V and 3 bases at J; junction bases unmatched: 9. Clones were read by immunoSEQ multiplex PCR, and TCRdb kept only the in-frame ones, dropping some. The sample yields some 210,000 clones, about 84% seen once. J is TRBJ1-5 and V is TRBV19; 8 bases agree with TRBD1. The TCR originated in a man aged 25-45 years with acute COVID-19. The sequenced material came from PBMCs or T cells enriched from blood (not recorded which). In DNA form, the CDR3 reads TGTGCCAGTCGACAGGGGTCTCAAGACAATCAGCCCCAGCATTTT. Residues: CASRQGSQDNQPQHF.